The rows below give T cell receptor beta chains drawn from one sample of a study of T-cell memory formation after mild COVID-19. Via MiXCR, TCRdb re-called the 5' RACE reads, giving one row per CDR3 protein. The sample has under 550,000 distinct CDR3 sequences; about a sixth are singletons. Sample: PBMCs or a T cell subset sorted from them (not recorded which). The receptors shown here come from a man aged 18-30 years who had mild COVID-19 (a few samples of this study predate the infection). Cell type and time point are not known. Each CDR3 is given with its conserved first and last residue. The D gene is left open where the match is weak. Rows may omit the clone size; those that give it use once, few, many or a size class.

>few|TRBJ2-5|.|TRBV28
TGTGCCAGCAGCGGGGGAAAAGAGACCCAGTACTTC
CASSGGKETQYF
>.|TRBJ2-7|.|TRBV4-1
TGCGCCAGCAGCCAAGGGAAGGGAGCGGTGGTCTACGAGCAGTACTTC
CASSQGKGAVVYEQYF
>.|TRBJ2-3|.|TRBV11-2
TGTGCCAGCAGGAAGACAGATACGCAGTATTTT
CASRKTDTQYF
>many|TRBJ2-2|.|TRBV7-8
TGTGCCAGCAGCTTGAGGACGGGTGGTACCGGGGAGCTGTTTTTT
CASSLRTGGTGELFF
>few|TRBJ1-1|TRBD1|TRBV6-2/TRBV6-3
TGTGCCAGCAGTTATGAAGACAGGGTGAACACTGAAGCTTTCTTT
CASSYEDRVNTEAFF
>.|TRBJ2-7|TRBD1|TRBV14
TGTGCCAGCAGCCAGCTTGCCTCCGGGACAGATAACGAGCAGTACTTC
CASSQLASGTDNEQYF
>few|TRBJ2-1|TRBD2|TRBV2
TGTGCCAGCGGACTAGCGGTTAACTACAATGAGCAGTTCTTC
CASGLAVNYNEQFF
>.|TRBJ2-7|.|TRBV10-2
TGCGCCAGCAGTGACAGGGGACACGAGCAGTACTTC
CASSDRGHEQYF
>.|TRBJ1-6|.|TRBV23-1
TGCACCAGCAGTCAATCAAGCAGGGACTCCATCGGTTCACCCCTCCACTTT
CTSSQSSRDSIGSPLHF
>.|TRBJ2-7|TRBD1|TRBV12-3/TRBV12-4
TGTGCCAGCAGATCGACAGGGCACTCCTACGAGCAGTACTTC
CASRSTGHSYEQYF
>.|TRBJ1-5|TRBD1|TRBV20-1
TGCAGTGCTAGCCCAGGGGGAAATCAGCCCCAGCATTTT
CSASPGGNQPQHF
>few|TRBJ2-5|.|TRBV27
TGTGCCAGCAGTTCCTCGACACAGGGATCGGGACAAGAGACCCAGTACTTC
CASSSSTQGSGQETQYF
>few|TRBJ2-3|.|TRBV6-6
TGTGCCAGCACTGGCCCGGGCACAGATACGCAGTATTTT
CASTGPGTDTQYF
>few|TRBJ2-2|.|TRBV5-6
TGTGCCAGCAGCTTGAATGTCGCCGGGGAGCTGTTTTTT
CASSLNVAGELFF
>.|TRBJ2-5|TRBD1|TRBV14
TGTGCCAGCAGCCATTCGGACAGGGGAGAGACCCAGTACTTC
CASSHSDRGETQYF
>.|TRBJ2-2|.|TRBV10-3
TGTGCCATCAGTGACTCAGGGGCCGCGAACACCGGGGAGCTGTTTTTT
CAISDSGAANTGELFF
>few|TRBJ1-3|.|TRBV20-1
TGCAGTGCTAGCAACAGGGAGGCTGGAAACACCATATATTTT
CSASNREAGNTIYF
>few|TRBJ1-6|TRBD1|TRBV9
TGTGCCAGCAGCGTAGATGGACAGGGAAATTCACCCCTCCACTTT
CASSVDGQGNSPLHF
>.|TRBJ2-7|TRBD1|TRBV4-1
TGCGCCAGCAGCCAAGACGCCGGGACAGGGGGCTCCTACGAGCAGTACTTC
CASSQDAGTGGSYEQYF
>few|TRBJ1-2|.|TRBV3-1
TGTGCCAGCAGCCACTGGACGGAAAACTATGGCTACACCTTC
CASSHWTENYGYTF
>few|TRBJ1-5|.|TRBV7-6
TGTGCCAGCAGCTTAGGCGACAGTGGCGTCCAGCCCCAGCATTTT
CASSLGDSGVQPQHF
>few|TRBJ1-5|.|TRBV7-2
TGTGCCAGCAGCTTAGCGGGGTGGGGAGGCAATCAGCCCCAGCATTTT
CASSLAGWGGNQPQHF
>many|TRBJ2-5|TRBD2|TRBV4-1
TGCGCCAGCAGCCGGCGCGATTCCGGGACTAGTCAAGAGACCCAGTACTTC
CASSRRDSGTSQETQYF
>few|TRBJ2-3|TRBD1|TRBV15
TGTGCCACCAGCAGAGGTCCACCGGGACAGGGGTCGGATACGCAGTATTTT
CATSRGPPGQGSDTQYF
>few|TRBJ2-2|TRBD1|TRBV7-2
TGTGCCAGCAGCTCGCGGCCCAACAGGGGGCCCACCGGGGAGCTGTTTTTT
CASSSRPNRGPTGELFF
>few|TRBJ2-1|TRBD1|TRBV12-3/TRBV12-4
TGTGCCAGCAGGGGGACAGGGGATGAGCAGTTCTTC
CASRGTGDEQFF
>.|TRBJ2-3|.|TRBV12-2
TGTGCAAGTCGCTCCAAGGGGGGTGAGGGCACAGATACGCAGTATTTT
CASRSKGGEGTDTQYF
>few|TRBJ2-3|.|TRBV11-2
TGTGCCAGCAGCTTATTGGAGACAATGACCACAGATACGCAGTATTTT
CASSLLETMTTDTQYF
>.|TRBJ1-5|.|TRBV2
TGTGCCAGCAGTGAGGAGGGACACACCAATCAGCCCCAGCATTTT
CASSEEGHTNQPQHF
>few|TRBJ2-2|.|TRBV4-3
TGCGCCAGCAGCCAAACATACACCGGGGAGCTGTTTTTT
CASSQTYTGELFF
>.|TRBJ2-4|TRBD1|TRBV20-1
TGCAGTGCTAGACCTCGGGGGGACAGGGGTTTGGAAAACATTCAGTACTTC
CSARPRGDRGLENIQYF
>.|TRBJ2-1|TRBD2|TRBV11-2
TGTGCCAGCAGCTTAACGGGGGGGCCCGGGGGCAATGAGCAGTTCTTC
CASSLTGGPGGNEQFF